The present TCR beta chain was sequenced within a study of T cell responses to AZD1222 COVID-19 vaccine. The study, taken as a whole, reports: Once two AZD1222 doses were given, Spike-specific TCR breadth and depth went up. Reportedly, nearly half of unique spike TCRs recognized epitopes outside B.1.351/B.1.1.7 mutations.

Note on this clone: Its matching antigen is unknown.

Timing groups of about 4 and about 12 weeks for second doses were pooled. Clones were sequenced by immunoSEQ multiplex PCR, and TCRdb holds only the in-frame ones, with some missing. The sample records approximately 130,000 clones, 89% being singletons. The CDR3 spans 14 residues. The ends were cut back, 6 bases at V and 3 bases at J, with 14 bases in the middle. The germline V gene has CDR1 SNHLY and CDR2 FYNNEI. Material: peripheral blood, obtained 28 days after the second AZD1222 dose. The receptor was isolated from an adult who received the AZD1222 COVID-19 vaccine. The genes are TRBV2 and TRBJ1-1; D is ambiguous. The CDR3 nucleotides are TGTGCCAGCAGCCGGGAGGGTCGGGACACTGAAGCTTTCTTT. Protein product: CASSREGRDTEAFF.